This T cell receptor beta chain was identified in a study of response to subunit inactivated influenza vaccine. Study-level results: That few new T cells are recruited by each seasonal influenza vaccination was the authors' suggestion.

Concerning this clonotype itself: The antigen is undetermined.

TCRdb recomputed calls from the RT-PCR reads with MiXCR, one row per CDR3 protein. The table shows around 850,000 distinct CDR3 sequences, with under 20% occurring only once. This specimen was PBMCs from blood, taken roughly 5 days after vaccination. The clonotype was recovered from a man aged 45 to 65 who received an inactivated influenza vaccine.

CDR3: CASSNQNFRGRWETQYF. The CDR3 DNA reads as TGTGCCAGCAGTAACCAGAACTTCAGGGGGCGCTGGGAGACCCAGTACTTC. The rearrangement uses TRBV6-5 and TRBJ2-5; the match to TRBD1 covers 8 bases. The V and J ends lost 5 bases and 5 bases, in that order; junction bases with no gene match: 16. This CDR3 region has 17 residues. Looked up from germline, CDR1 is MNHEY and CDR2 is SVGAGI.